Each of the 2 T cell receptor beta chains below was sequenced from the same sample in a study of blood T cell repertoires in COVID-19. Sequencing used immunoSEQ multiplex PCR; TCRdb keeps in-frame clones, though not all of them. The data contain hundreds of thousands of clones, around 87% of them singletons. Sequencing was done on a sample of PBMCs or T cells enriched from blood (not recorded which). These receptors came from a young woman with acute COVID-19.

The chain joins TRBV2 to TRBJ1-5, with D possibly TRBD1 on 6 matching bases. With 2 bases removed from V and 5 bases from J, the gap between germline ends came to 10 bases. There are 14 residues in the CDR3. Germline assignment: CDR1 SNHLY and CDR2 FYNNEI. CDR3 nucleotides: TGTGCCAGCAGTGAACGGACAGTTGATCAGCCCCAGCATTTT. This gives the protein CASSERTVDQPQHF.

Remarks on this clone: It is unclear where the CDR3 begins or ends on the DNA, so no DNA is shown, and the CDR3 is as TCRdb lists it. This chain joins TRBV7-2 and TRBJ1-1; the DNA was not compared with TRBD1, the D call given in the table. Germline assignment: CDR1 SGHTA and CDR2 FQGNSA. Counting both end residues, the CDR3 totals 15 amino acids. The CDR3 sequence is CASSFLWPLNTEAFF.